Below, one T cell receptor beta chain is given with its context. No antigen is known for it. Germline V CDR1 and CDR2: LNHDA, SQIVND (reference sequence). J was trimmed by 0 bases and V by 3 bases; bases with no gene match: 8. The CDR3 runs to 19 residues. The data derive from a study of T cell clones after liver transplantation. Study-level findings and limits: A significant post-transplant drop in circulating graft-donor-reactive CD4 TCRbeta sequences occurred in most of the 8 subjects.

Measured with immunoSEQ multiplex PCR; TCRdb has only the in-frame clones, and not every one. The table records under 60,000 clones, under 85% of them present only once. The rearrangement uses TRBV19 and TRBJ2-6; 10 nucleotides match TRBD1. The sequence derives from a human patient who received a liver transplant. Certain T cells may be donor cells from the graft. The input for sequencing was CD4+ T cells from blood, taken at the 22-month timepoint. The CDR3 region is CASSMTGGITFSGANVLTF. The CDR3 bases are TGTGCCAGTAGTATGACAGGGGGCATAACCTTCTCTGGGGCCAACGTCCTGACTTTC. The variable domain in full, completed from reference TRBV19 and TRBJ2-6, reads DGGITQSPKYLFRKEGQNVTLSCEQNLNHDAMYWYRQDPGQGLRLIYYSQIVNDFQKGDIAEGYSVSREKKESFPLTVTSAQKNPTAFYLCASSMTGGITFSGANVLTFGAGSRLTVL.